This TCR beta chain is from a study of cytomegalovirus exposure and HLA in healthy donors (dated by TCRdb to 2016 to 2017). In terms of the full investigation: In an earlier analysis of under 600 of the donors, 250 to 350 Gb of sequence data and 90 million to 130 million unique TCR beta sequences from 150 million to 200 million T cells were reported. An early release covering some 640 HLA-typed donors comprised roughly 300 gigabases of sequencing data and tens of millions of unique TCR sequences. Of the roughly 430 genotyped donors, around 81% fell in the genetic ancestry cluster associated with self-reported Caucasian donors. The study aimed to test whether signatures of past pathogen exposure could be identified by cataloging public T cell receptors. The T cell repertoires of some 700 subjects were profiled by immunosequencing and related to cytomegalovirus serostatus. A separate validation cohort of 100 to 150 different subjects was used in addition to the 666-subject first cohort. The study combined high-throughput TCR immunosequencing, statistical association of individual TCRs with disease status, and machine learning to predict cytomegalovirus infection status. To study patterns of TCR occurrence, a later analysis re-analyzed previously published TCR beta repertoires from 700 or so donors and added high-resolution HLA genotyping. In the later analysis, no new phenotypic data were used to find candidate immune exposures; instead, reliance was placed on TCR beta sequences and their occurrence across donors. In an earlier analysis of a few hundred of the donors, high-throughput TCR beta sequencing was used to judge whether each TCR beta V gene segment behaved as functional or pseudogenic. Alongside the repertoire data, information on donor age, sex, ethnicity and CMV serostatus was compiled. A later genetic analysis took genome-wide SNP genotypes for about 65% of the roughly 670 donors and used that subset as a discovery cohort. Every repertoire in the discovery cohort had been generated on one and the same sequencing platform. Class I and class II HLA loci were covered by the typing at four-digit resolution. The number of typed donors differed by locus: about 620-640 for A, B, C, DRB1 and DQB1; 500 to 550 for DQA1; 606 for DPA1; and 400 to 480 for DPB1. Because of strong linkage in the cohort, roughly five DR-DQ haplotypes were treated as single units for association and clustering. Among approximately 370 genotyped donors of the cohort, an average of around 240,000 unique TCR beta nucleotide sequences was sequenced per donor, of which roughly 17% were non-productive. What the study reported, not specific to this receptor: In an earlier analysis of fewer than 700 of the donors, most TCR beta V segments appeared in productive rearrangements about 87% or about 30% of the time, broadly matching IMGT annotations. The classifier was reported to diagnose cytomegalovirus status with high specificity and sensitivity in both the original and validation cohorts. In a later analysis, some 17,000 TCR beta sequences were associated with specific HLA alleles at a false discovery rate of 0.05. According to the authors, the approach could potentially be generalized to other disease states and immunological phenotypes. Compared with the approximately 710-donor mean, donors in an Asian-associated ancestry cluster had fewer N-insertions in productive TCRs, according to a later genetic analysis. Because counts were too low, seventeen rarely observed V segments, including chromosome 9 orphons, were excluded from the earlier analysis of 500 to 700 of the donors. While some public TCRs were present in many individuals, most TCR sequences turned up only very rarely across donors. In this cohort, only TCR beta chains were sequenced, and detectable features were limited by the absence of alpha or paired-chain data. The study gave a list of some 150 TCR beta chains associated with cytomegalovirus. A later analysis found that most CMV-associated TCR beta chains appeared HLA-restricted, with HLA associations seemingly driven largely by CMV exposure. A cluster of highly shared sequence variants was judged likely to be a technical artifact of the sequencing pipeline. Immune exposure information for the cohort was limited to CMV serostatus. The presence/absence analyses assumed that sequencing depth was roughly uniform across donors, and that assumption may not be true. V-gene and J-gene trimming of TCR beta chains was associated with a missense DCLRE1C variant in a later genetic analysis, and the association was replicated in an independent cohort. A later analysis reported that several top co-occurrence clusters appeared linked to parvovirus B19, influenza, CMV and Epstein-Barr virus. Assigning TCR associations to individual alleles was difficult when HLA alleles, especially DR and DQ, strongly co-occurred. Correlated functional status among segregating V segments might be attributable to linkage disequilibrium, but an unknown experimental factor could not be ruled out. In vitro tests confirmed that a few of the cytomegalovirus-associated TCR beta chains recognize cytomegalovirus antigens. A later analysis found that TCR association rates varied across HLA loci, with DRB1 alleles showing the most associated TCRs and HLA-C alleles the fewest. Because the 87-base-pair reads could not distinguish some IMGT-functional V segments, including TRBV6-2 and TRBV6-3, those segments were excluded. Compared with equally common non-associated chains, HLA-associated TCR beta chains in a later analysis were more clonally expanded and had lower generation probabilities. A further reported finding was that TCR beta sequences accurately predicted the HLA-A and HLA-B alleles for most subjects in the first cohort. Because some donors lacked HLA typing at each locus, the association tests relied only on the typed subset.

The library relied on the immunoSEQ multiplex PCR assay. The multiplex PCR relied on a mix of 60 forward primers for TCR Vbeta segments and 13 reverse primers for TCR Jbeta segments. The CDR3 region of rearranged TCR beta genes was amplified from genomic DNA by a multiplex PCR assay. The amplified TCR beta libraries were sequenced on the Illumina HiSeq System as 87-base-pair reads. For the original study's pipeline: In a later analysis, around 80 million unique TCR beta chains were counted across the approximately 670 repertoires, and approximately 11 million of these chains were shared by at least two donors. Raw reads were error-corrected and collapsed into unique sequences by a nearest-neighbor algorithm in which closely related sequences were merged to remove PCR and sequencing errors. V, D and J gene segments were assigned by aligning CDR3 sequences to IMGT reference sequences. Each retained sequence needed at least a six-nucleotide match to both a V gene segment and a J gene segment. Rearrangements were classified as productive when the CDR3 lacked stop codons and remained in frame with V and J, and all other rearrangements were classified as non-productive. Following IMGT convention, CDR3 was defined as the stretch from the second conserved V-encoded cysteine to the conserved J-encoded phenylalanine. The earlier analysis of 587 of the donors excluded sequences that lacked an unambiguous match to a single V gene segment. In an earlier analysis of about 590 of the donors, a V segment was called functional when productive rearrangements were above 56.7%, and segregating when the standard deviation between donors exceeded 5%. A statistical classification framework was developed to diagnose cytomegalovirus status using the catalog of TCR beta chain sequences. In a later analysis, V and J genes were assigned by comparing TCR nucleotide sequences against IMGT/GENE-DB human TR gene sequences. The TCRdist pipeline was used in a later analysis to assign CDR3 sequences and most-parsimonious VDJ recombination scenarios. In a later analysis, each TCR beta chain was defined by its CDR3 amino acid sequence together with its V-gene family, and reads without a unique V-gene family were excluded. As a way to deal with suspected cross-contamination and a sequencing artifact, a later analysis dropped 640 or so nucleotide sequences that were highly shared and had low generation probability. In a later analysis, a clonal expansion index for each public chain was calculated from normalized within-repertoire ranks of inferred template counts. In a later analysis, generation probabilities were computed using a VDJ recombination model fitted to out-of-frame rearrangements, and the results were checked against IGoR. A later analysis scored TCR-TCR, TCR-HLA and TCR-CMV co-occurrence with hypergeometric tests, applying a repertoire-size bias correction to TCR pairs. A later analysis estimated false discovery rates by permuting HLA or CMV assignments 20 times. A later analysis grouped co-occurring TCRs with DBSCAN, adding TCRdist sequence similarity when clustering within HLA-allele-positive subsets. For co-occurrence clustering, repertoires with fewer than 30,000 or more than 120,000 public chains were excluded, along with 5 or 6 repertoires with anomalous nucleotide sharing. TCRdb took this table from immuneACCESS and kept in-frame rearrangements with V and J called. Such tables lack part of the clones; where checked against another copy, unresolved V genes explain under half of the gap, and the rest is unexplained. D and trimming come from the DNA, and the V and J calls and clone size come from that table. This sample's listing comprises some 70,000 clones. The ten largest account for approximately 2.9% of the sample.

In regard to this clone: The antigen it binds to is not known.

Taken from cysteine to phenylalanine, the CDR3 has 16 residues. The only DNA kept is the CDR3, 48 bases in frame from the first base. V loses 2 bases, J loses 2 bases, and the germline ends lie 13 bases apart. CDR1 PRHDT and CDR2 FYEKMQ are derived from the germline V gene (reference sequence). The cohort consisted of 666 healthy bone marrow donors. At the time of sampling, all cohort members were nominally healthy, though unrecorded immune exposures were likely present. The donor tested CMV seronegative and was one of the 352 seronegative cohort members. Every donor gave a peripheral blood sample, and the peripheral blood mononuclear cells from that sample were used for TCR beta sequencing. Genomic DNA was extracted from the blood cell samples with the Qiagen DNeasy Blood Extraction Kit.

This clonotype originated in a man in his forties in good health and CMV-seronegative. The chain is assembled from TRBV13 and TRBJ1-5; a weak D assignment points to TRBD1 (6 bases agree). Sequencing was done on a sample of PBMCs. The CDR3 sequence is CASSLRRGLGNQPQHF. The sequenced DNA is TGTGCCAGCAGCTTAAGGCGGGGGCTTGGCAATCAGCCCCAGCATTTT.